These 10 T cell receptor beta chains were all obtained from the same sample, sequenced in a study of shared clonotypes between healthy human individuals. Terminally differentiated effector memory CD45RA+ cells were excluded from the naive CD8 cells, which were CD45RO-negative and positively selected for CCR7. Data came from immunoSEQ multiplex PCR; TCRdb stores just in-frame clones and leaves some out. The profile shows some 2 million clones, approximately 94% of them singletons. Source material: naive CD8+ T cells sorted from blood. These receptors originate from a man younger than 35 in good health.

As to this clone: The identical CDR3 is also encoded by other nucleotide sequences in the sample. The chain combines TRBV30 with TRBJ2-3, with a possible D match to TRBD1 (6 bases). CDR1 and CDR2 from the germline V gene are GTSNPN and SVGIG (reference sequence). Trimming took off 2 bases at V and 6 bases at J, with 9 bases between the two ends. This CDR3 is built from 12 residues. The CDR3 DNA reads as TGTGCCTGGAGTACAGGGCCGGATACGCAGTATTTT. Translation gives CAWSTGPDTQYF.

V gene TRBV30 combines with J gene TRBJ2-7; 8 bases line up with TRBD1. The V gene end was trimmed by 5 bases and the J gene end by 0 bases; junction bases not matched to a gene: 3. In germline, CDR1 is GTSNPN, CDR2 SVGIG (reference sequence). This CDR3 has 13 residues. CDR3 protein: CAWDRGTSYEQYF. The CDR3 DNA reads as TGTGCCTGGGACAGGGGAACCTCCTACGAGCAGTACTTC.

The CDR3: CASAGGMNTEAFF. CDR3 DNA: TGTGCGTCGGCAGGGGGCATGAACACTGAAGCTTTCTTT. The chain combines TRBV10-3 with TRBJ1-1; TRBD1 matches 8 bases. CDR3 length equals 13 residues. Germline CDR1 is ENHRY and CDR2 is SYGVKD.

The V gene is TRBV7-9, the J gene TRBJ2-1; possibly TRBD2 for D (6 bases). There are 16 residues in the CDR3. The V end was cut by 5 bases, the J end by 1 base, with 15 bases between. The germline V gene has CDR1 SEHNR and CDR2 FQNEAQ (reference sequence). In DNA form, the CDR3 reads TGTGCCAGCAGCCCACAAGCGGGCTCATCCTACAATGAGCAGTTCTTC. Protein: CASSPQAGSSYNEQFF.

The chain uses TRBV4-1 and TRBJ2-1; D ambiguous. CDR1 is MGHRA, CDR2 YSYEKL, per germline. The CDR3 covers 16 residues. Trimming shortened V by 0 bases and J by 2 bases, and 11 bases separated the two germline ends. The CDR3 DNA follows: TGCGCCAGCAGCCAAGAAGCTGGTGGGGCCTACAATGAGCAGTTCTTC. Protein product: CASSQEAGGAYNEQFF.

On this clone itself: Other DNA sequences in the sample encode the same CDR3. The chain uses TRBV7-2 and TRBJ2-1, with a possible D match to TRBD1 (6 bases). The germline gives CDR1 SGHTA, CDR2 FQGNSA. The V end lost 3 bases, the J end lost 5 bases, and 8 bases lay between the germline ends. This CDR3 is built from 13 residues. CDR3 nucleotides: TGTGCCAGCAGCTTGGCAGGGGACAATGAGCAGTTCTTC. Residues: CASSLAGDNEQFF.

The genes are TRBV19 and TRBJ2-2, with TRBD2 matching 13 bases. The CDR3 is 15 amino acids. Germline-derived CDR1 and CDR2 are LNHDA and SQIVND (reference sequence). V lost 10 bases, J lost 5 bases, and 7 bases stayed unmatched. The CDR3 loop is CATQEGLAGTGELFF. The CDR3 DNA reads as TGTGCCACCCAGGAGGGACTAGCGGGAACCGGGGAGCTGTTTTTT.

The table lists this clone with a count of one. This rearrangement joins TRBV30 to TRBJ2-7; TRBD2 is a possible D gene (5 bases). The CDR3 runs 15 residues. The V and J ends lost 3 bases and 2 bases respectively, with 17 bases between them. Germline-derived CDR1 and CDR2 are GTSNPN and SVGIG (reference sequence). CDR3 in DNA: TGTGCCTGGAGAGGAAAGGGCACTAGTCCCTACGAGCAGTACTTC. Amino acids: CAWRGKGTSPYEQYF.

The chain couples TRBV30 to TRBJ1-4; weak D call: TRBD1 (6 bases). V dropped 3 bases and J dropped 8 bases, with 19 bases sitting between them. The CDR3 extends over 15 amino acids. Germline V CDR1 and CDR2: GTSNPN, SVGIG (reference sequence). Here the CDR3 DNA reads TGTGCCTGGAGGCAAACCGGGACACTTTCCGAAAAACTGTTTTTT. It specifies CAWRQTGTLSEKLFF.

Concerning this clone: Distinct nucleotide sequences in the sample also encode this CDR3. This rearrangement joins TRBV27 to TRBJ2-6; D gene unclear. CDR1 and CDR2 (germline): MNHEY, SMNVEV (reference sequence). The CDR3 has 15 residues. Trimming stripped 2 bases from V and 2 bases from J, with 7 bases between. This chain's CDR3 is CASSLGVTGANVLTF. As DNA, the CDR3 is TGTGCCAGCAGTTTAGGAGTAACTGGGGCCAACGTCCTGACTTTC. The variable domain in full, completed from reference TRBV27 and TRBJ2-6, reads EAQVTQNPRYLITVTGKKLTVTCSQNMNHEYMSWYRQDPGLGLRQIYYSMNVEVTDKGDVPEGYKVSRKEKRNFPLILESPSPNQTSLYFCASSLGVTGANVLTFGAGSRLTVL.